Sequencing of this T cell receptor beta chain was carried out in a study of blood T cell repertoires in COVID-19. For the study at large: Italy, Spain and the United States were the sources of the convalescent and acute COVID-19 samples.

The CDR3 is made up of 15 amino acids. The V gene lost 0 bases and the J gene lost 4 bases, with 10 bases spanning the gap. Germline CDR1 and CDR2: SGDLS and YYNGEE. Seattle enrolled patients during active infection and tracked them longitudinally. Per the study methods: Nucleated cell number was recorded as an estimate derived from reference gene primer amplification. Data came from immunoSEQ multiplex PCR; TCRdb stores just in-frame clones and leaves some out. V, J and clone size reflect that table, while D and trimming were determined from the DNA. The table shows 250,000 to 300,000 clones, with about 86% occurring only once.

The sample consisted of peripheral blood. The clonotype was recovered from an older woman with COVID-19, enrolled during active disease. The chain carries TRBV9 and TRBJ2-2; D is perhaps TRBD1 (5 bases). The CDR3 DNA reads as TGTGCCAGCAGCGTAGATCAGGGCAGCACCGGGGAGCTGTTTTTT. Protein: CASSVDQGSTGELFF.